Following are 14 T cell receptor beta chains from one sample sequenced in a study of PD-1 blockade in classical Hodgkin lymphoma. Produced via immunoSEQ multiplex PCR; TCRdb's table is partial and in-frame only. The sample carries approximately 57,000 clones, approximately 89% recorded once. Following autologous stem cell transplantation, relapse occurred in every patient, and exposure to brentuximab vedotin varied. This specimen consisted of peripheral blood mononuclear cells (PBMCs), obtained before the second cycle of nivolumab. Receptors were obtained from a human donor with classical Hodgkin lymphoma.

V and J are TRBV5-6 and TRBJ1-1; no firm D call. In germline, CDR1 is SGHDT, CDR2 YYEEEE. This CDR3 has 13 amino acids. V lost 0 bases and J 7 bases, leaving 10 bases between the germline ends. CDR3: CASSLAGGSEAFF. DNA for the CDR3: TGTGCCAGCAGCTTGGCGGGCGGGAGTGAAGCTTTCTTT. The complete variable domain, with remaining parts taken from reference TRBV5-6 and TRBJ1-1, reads DAGVTQSPTHLIKTRGQQVTLRCSPKSGHDTVSWYQQALGQGPQFIFQYYEEEERQRGNFPDRFSGHQFPNYSSELNVNALLLGDSALYLCASSLAGGSEAFFGQGTRLTVV.

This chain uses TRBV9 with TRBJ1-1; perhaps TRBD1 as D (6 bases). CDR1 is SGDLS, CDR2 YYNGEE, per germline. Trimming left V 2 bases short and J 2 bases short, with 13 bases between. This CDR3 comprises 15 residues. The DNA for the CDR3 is TGTGCCAGCAGCGTCTCTGGACAGCTTAACACTGAAGCTTTCTTT. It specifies CASSVSGQLNTEAFF. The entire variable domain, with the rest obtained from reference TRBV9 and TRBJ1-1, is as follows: DSGVTQTPKHLITATGQRVTLRCSPRSGDLSVYWYQQSLDQGLQFLIQYYNGEERAKGNILERFSAQQFPDLHSELNLSSLELGDSALYFCASSVSGQLNTEAFFGQGTRLTVV.

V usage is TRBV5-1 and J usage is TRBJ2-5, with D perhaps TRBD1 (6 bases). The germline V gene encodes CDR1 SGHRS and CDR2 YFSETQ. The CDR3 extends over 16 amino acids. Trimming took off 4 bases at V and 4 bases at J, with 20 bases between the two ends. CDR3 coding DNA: TGCGCCAGCAGCGCCGGGGCAGGGGTAGTAGGAGAGACCCAGTACTTC. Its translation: CASSAGAGVVGETQYF. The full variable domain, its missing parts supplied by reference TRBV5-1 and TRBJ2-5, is KAGVTQTPRYLIKTRGQQVTLSCSPISGHRSVSWYQQTPGQGLQFLFEYFSETQRNKGNFPGRFSGRQFSNSRSEMNVSTLELGDSALYLCASSAGAGVVGETQYFGPGTRLLVL.

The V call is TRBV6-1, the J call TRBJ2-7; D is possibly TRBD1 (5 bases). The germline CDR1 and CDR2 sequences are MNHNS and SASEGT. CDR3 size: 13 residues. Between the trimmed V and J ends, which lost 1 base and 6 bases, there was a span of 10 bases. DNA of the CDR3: TGTGCCAGCAGTGAAGGGTTCAGGGTCGAGCAGTACTTC. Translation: CASSEGFRVEQYF.

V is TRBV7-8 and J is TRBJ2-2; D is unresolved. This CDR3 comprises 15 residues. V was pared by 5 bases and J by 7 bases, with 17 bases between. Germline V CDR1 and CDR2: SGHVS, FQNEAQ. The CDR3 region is CASSRRPEYGGELFF. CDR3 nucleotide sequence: TGTGCCAGCAGCAGACGTCCAGAGTATGGCGGGGAGCTGTTTTTT.

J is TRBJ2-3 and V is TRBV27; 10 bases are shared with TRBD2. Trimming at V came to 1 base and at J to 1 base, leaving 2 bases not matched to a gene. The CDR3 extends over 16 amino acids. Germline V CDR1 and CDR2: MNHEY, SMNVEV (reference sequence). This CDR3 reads CASSLWLAGGTDTQYF. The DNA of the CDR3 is TGTGCCAGCAGTTTATGGCTAGCGGGAGGCACAGATACGCAGTATTTT.

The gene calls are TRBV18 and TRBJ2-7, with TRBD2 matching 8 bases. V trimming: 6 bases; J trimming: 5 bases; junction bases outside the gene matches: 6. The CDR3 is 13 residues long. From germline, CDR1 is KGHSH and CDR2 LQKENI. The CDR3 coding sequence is TGTGCCAGCTCCAGCGGGAGTCTAGACGAGCAGTACTTC. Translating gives CASSSGSLDEQYF.

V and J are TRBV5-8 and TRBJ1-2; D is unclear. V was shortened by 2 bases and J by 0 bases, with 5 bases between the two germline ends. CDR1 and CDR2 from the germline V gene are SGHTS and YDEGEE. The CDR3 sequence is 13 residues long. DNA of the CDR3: TGTGCCAGCAGCTTCGGTCCTAACTATGGCTACACCTTC. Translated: CASSFGPNYGYTF. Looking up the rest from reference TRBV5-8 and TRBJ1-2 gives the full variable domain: EAGVTQSPTHLIKTRGQQATLRCSPISGHTSVYWYQQALGLGLQFLLWYDEGEERNRGNFPPRFSGRQFPNYSSELNVNALELEDSALYLCASSFGPNYGYTFGSGTRLTVV.

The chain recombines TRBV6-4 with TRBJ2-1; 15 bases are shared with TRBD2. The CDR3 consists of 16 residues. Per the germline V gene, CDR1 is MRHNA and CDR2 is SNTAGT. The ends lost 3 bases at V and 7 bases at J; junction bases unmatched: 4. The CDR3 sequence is CASSESGTSGRNEQFF. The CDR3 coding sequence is TGTGCCAGCAGTGAATCAGGGACTAGCGGGAGGAATGAGCAGTTCTTC.

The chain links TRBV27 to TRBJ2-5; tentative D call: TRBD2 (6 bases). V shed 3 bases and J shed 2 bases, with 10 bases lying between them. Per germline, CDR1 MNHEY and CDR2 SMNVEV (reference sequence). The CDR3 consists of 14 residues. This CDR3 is CASSFSREQETQYF. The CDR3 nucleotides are TGTGCCAGCAGTTTTAGTCGGGAGCAAGAGACCCAGTACTTC.

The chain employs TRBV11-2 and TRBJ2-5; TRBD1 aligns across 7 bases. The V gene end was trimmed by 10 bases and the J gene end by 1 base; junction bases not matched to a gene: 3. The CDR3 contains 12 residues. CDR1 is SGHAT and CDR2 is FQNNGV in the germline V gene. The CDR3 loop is CATQGFQETQYF. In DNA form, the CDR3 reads TGTGCCACACAGGGGTTCCAAGAGACCCAGTACTTC.

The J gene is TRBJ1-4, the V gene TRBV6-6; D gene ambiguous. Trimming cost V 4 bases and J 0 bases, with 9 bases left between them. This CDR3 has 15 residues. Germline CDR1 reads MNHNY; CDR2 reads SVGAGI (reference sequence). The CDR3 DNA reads TGTGCCAGCAGTTTTTCCGGGCCAACTAATGAAAAACTGTTTTTT. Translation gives CASSFSGPTNEKLFF.

DNA of the CDR3: TGTGCCAGCAGCTTGTTAGGGGTGAACACTGAAGCTTTCTTT. It specifies CASSLLGVNTEAFF. The chain uses TRBV5-5 and TRBJ1-1, with D maybe TRBD1 (5 bases). CDR1 and CDR2 from the germline V gene are SGHKS and YYEKEE (reference sequence). This CDR3 is 14 amino acids long. V was shortened by 1 base and J by 0 bases, with 7 bases between the two germline ends.

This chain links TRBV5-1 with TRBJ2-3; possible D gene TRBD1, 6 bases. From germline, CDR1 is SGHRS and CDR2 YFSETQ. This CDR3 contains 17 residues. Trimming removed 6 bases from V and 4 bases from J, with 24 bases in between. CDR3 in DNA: TGCGCCAGCACCCAGGGGTCGAATTTTCTAGGGGCAGATACGCAGTATTTT. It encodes CASTQGSNFLGADTQYF.